Listed below are T cell receptor beta chains from one sample, sequenced in a study of T cell changes during pregnancy in multiple sclerosis. Repertoires were generated with immunoSEQ multiplex PCR, while TCRdb's copy carries only in-frame clones and drops some. The profile shows about 75,000 clones, roughly 90% of them singletons. The specimen was peripheral blood, collected in the first trimester of pregnancy. The source is a female donor in good health, enrolled as a control in a pregnancy study. CDR3s include the opening cysteine and the closing phenylalanine or tryptophan. D genes are given only for firm matches. Size is omitted from some rows. Given values are once, few, many or a class for expanded clones.

clone_size j_call d_call v_call cdr3_aa cdr3_nt
- TRBJ1-2 - TRBV19 CASTGPGIHYGYTF TGTGCCAGTACCGGCCCGGGAATTCACTATGGCTACACCTTC
- TRBJ2-3 TRBD1 TRBV5-1 CASSHGTGGTDTQYF TGCGCCAGCAGCCACGGGACAGGGGGCACAGATACGCAGTATTTT
- TRBJ2-7 TRBD1 TRBV19 CASRQGAGDSYEQYF TGTGCCAGCCGACAGGGGGCCGGCGACTCCTACGAGCAGTACTTC
- TRBJ2-7 - TRBV6-6 CASSYTGDEQYF TGTGCCAGCAGTTATACGGGAGACGAGCAGTACTTC
- TRBJ1-2 TRBD1 TRBV5-1 CASSPLSGTGYGYTF TGCGCCAGCAGCCCCTTGAGCGGGACAGGCTATGGCTACACCTTC
once TRBJ2-5 - TRBV28 CASSIRETQYF TGTGCCAGCAGCATTAGAGAGACCCAGTACTTC
- TRBJ1-6 - TRBV6-1 CASSEALGSSSYNSPLHF TGTGCCAGCAGTGAAGCGTTGGGCAGTAGCTCCTATAATTCACCCCTCCACTTT
- TRBJ2-2 - TRBV15 CATSREAYTGELFF TGTGCCACCAGCAGAGAGGCTTACACCGGGGAGCTGTTTTTT
- TRBJ2-3 TRBD2 TRBV2 CASSVAGVGWENTDTQYF TGTGCCAGCAGTGTAGCGGGAGTGGGATGGGAAAACACAGATACGCAGTATTTT
- TRBJ1-3 - TRBV6-6 CASRRRGSGNTIYF TGTGCCAGCAGGCGGCGGGGAAGTGGAAACACCATATATTTT
- TRBJ1-2 - TRBV7-2 CASSLSGRGYGYTF TGTGCCAGCAGCCTAAGCGGCCGAGGCTATGGCTACACCTTC
- TRBJ1-5 - TRBV19 CASKLAGPGINQPQHF TGTGCCAGTAAATTGGCTGGCCCGGGGATCAATCAGCCCCAGCATTTT
- TRBJ1-5 - TRBV6-6 CASTKGGNSNQPQHF TGTGCCAGCACCAAGGGGGGGAATAGCAATCAGCCCCAGCATTTT
- TRBJ1-2 - TRBV6-5 CASSLRRQGYYGYTF TGTGCCAGCAGTCTCCGGCGCCAGGGATACTATGGCTACACCTTC
- TRBJ2-3 - TRBV19 CASSYPLDTQYF TGTGCCAGTAGCTATCCCCTTGATACGCAGTATTTT
- TRBJ1-1 TRBD1 TRBV9 CASSERQGIRTEAFF TGTGCCAGCAGCGAACGACAGGGGATAAGAACTGAAGCTTTCTTT
- TRBJ1-1 - TRBV2 CATNHQGGNTEAFF TGTGCCACTAACCACCAAGGGGGGAACACTGAAGCTTTCTTT
- TRBJ1-5 - TRBV4-1 CASSQDHSPGQPQHF TGCGCCAGCAGCCAAGACCATTCCCCAGGCCAGCCCCAGCATTTT
- TRBJ2-7 TRBD2 TRBV7-9 CASSPARRTSGRASYEQYF TGTGCCAGCAGCCCTGCCAGGAGGACTAGCGGGAGGGCCTCCTACGAGCAGTACTTC
- TRBJ2-2 TRBD2 TRBV4-1 CASSQVRGGFGELFF TGCGCCAGCAGCCAAGTTCGGGGGGGCTTCGGGGAGCTGTTTTTT
- TRBJ2-1 - TRBV27 CASSLSRGMYYNEQFF TGTGCCAGCAGTTTATCCCGGGGTATGTACTACAATGAGCAGTTCTTC
- TRBJ1-1 - TRBV5-4 CASSRGRTEAFF TGTGCCAGCAGCCGGGGGAGGACTGAAGCTTTCTTT
- TRBJ1-2 TRBD1 TRBV27 CASSRNSGTAYGYTF TGTGCCAGCAGCCGTAACTCCGGGACAGCCTATGGCTACACCTTC
- TRBJ1-2 - TRBV6-5 CASSYRGAQARFGYTF TGTGCCAGCAGTTACAGGGGCGCCCAGGCCAGGTTTGGCTACACCTTC